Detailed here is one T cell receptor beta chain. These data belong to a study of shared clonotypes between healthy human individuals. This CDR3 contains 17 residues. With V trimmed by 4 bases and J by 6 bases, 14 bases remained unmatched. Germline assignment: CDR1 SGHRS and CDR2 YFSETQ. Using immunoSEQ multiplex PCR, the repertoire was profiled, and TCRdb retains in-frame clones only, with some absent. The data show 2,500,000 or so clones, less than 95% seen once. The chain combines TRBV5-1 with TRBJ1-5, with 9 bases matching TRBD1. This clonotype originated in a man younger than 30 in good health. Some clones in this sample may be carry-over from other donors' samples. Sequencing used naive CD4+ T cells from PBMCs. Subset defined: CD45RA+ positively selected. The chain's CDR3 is CASSPGPTGGSGQPQHF. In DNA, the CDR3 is TGCGCCAGCAGCCCTGGCCCTACAGGGGGCTCGGGTCAGCCCCAGCATTTT. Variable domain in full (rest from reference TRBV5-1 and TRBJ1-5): KAGVTQTPRYLIKTRGQQVTLSCSPISGHRSVSWYQQTPGQGLQFLFEYFSETQRNKGNFPGRFSGRQFSNSRSEMNVSTLELGDSALYLCASSPGPTGGSGQPQHFGDGTRLSIL.